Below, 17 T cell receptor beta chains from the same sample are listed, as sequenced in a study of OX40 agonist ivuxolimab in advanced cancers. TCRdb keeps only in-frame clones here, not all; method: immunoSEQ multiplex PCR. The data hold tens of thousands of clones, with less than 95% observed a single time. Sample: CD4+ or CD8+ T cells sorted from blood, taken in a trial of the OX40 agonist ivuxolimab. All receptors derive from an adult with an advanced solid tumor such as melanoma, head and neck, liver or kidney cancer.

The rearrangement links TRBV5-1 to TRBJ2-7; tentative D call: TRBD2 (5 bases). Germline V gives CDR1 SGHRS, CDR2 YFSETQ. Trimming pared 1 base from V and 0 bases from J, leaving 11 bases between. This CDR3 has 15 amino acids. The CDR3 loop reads CASSLLASNSYEQYF. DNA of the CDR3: TGCGCCAGCAGCTTGTTAGCGTCCAACTCCTACGAGCAGTACTTC.

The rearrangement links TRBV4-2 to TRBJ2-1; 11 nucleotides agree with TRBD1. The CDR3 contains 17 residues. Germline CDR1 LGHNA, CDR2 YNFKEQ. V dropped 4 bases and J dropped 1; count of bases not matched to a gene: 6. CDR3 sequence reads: CASSRGGTGGSYNEQFF. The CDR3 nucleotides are TGTGCCAGCAGCCGGGGCGGGACAGGGGGGTCCTACAATGAGCAGTTCTTC.

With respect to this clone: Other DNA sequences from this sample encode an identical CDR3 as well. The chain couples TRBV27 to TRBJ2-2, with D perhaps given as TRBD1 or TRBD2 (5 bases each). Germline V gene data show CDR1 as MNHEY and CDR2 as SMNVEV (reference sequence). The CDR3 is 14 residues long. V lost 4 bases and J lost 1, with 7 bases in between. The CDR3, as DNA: TGTGCCAGCAGTTCGGGGCTGAACACCGGGGAGCTGTTTTTT. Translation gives CASSSGLNTGELFF.

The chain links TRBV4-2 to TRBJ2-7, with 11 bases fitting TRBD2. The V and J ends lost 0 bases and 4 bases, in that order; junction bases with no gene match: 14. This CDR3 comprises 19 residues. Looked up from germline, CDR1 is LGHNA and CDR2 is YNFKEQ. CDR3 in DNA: TGTGCCAGCAGCCAAGATCGGGTGGGACCTAGCGGGGGGATATACGAGCAGTACTTC. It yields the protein CASSQDRVGPSGGIYEQYF.

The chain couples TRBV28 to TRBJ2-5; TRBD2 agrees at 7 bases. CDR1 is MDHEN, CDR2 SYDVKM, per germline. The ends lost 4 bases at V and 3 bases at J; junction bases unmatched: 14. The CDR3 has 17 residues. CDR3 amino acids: CASSSPRGGGWKETQYF. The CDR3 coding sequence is TGTGCCAGCAGTTCCCCGCGGGGCGGGGGATGGAAAGAGACCCAGTACTTC.

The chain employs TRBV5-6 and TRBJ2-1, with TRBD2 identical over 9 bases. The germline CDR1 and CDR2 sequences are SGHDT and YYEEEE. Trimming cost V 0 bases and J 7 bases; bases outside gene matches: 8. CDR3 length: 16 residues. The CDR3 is CASSLAGSGSRNEQFF. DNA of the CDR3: TGTGCCAGCAGCTTGGCTGGTAGCGGGAGTAGAAATGAGCAGTTCTTC.

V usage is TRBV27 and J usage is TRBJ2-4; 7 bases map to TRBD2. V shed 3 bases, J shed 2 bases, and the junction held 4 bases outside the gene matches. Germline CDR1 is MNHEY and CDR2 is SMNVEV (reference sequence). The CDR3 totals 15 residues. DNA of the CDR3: TGTGCCAGCAGTTTTGGGGGGGTCTCCAAAAACATTCAGTACTTC. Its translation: CASSFGGVSKNIQYF.

CDR3 amino acids: CASSRETAYEQYF. CDR3 DNA sequence: TGTGCCAGCAGCCGGGAGACCGCCTACGAGCAGTACTTC. The chain is built from TRBV11-3 and TRBJ2-7; weak D call: TRBD2 (6 bases). Germline V gene lookup returns CDR1 SGHNT and CDR2 YENEEA. Between the trimmed V and J ends, which lost 5 bases and 2 bases, there was a span of 10 bases. The CDR3 runs to 13 residues.

This CDR3 reads CASNLLGREGLFF. The DNA for the CDR3 is TGTGCCAGCAACCTCCTCGGGAGGGAGGGGCTGTTTTTT. The rearrangement uses TRBV6-1 and TRBJ2-2, with 8 nucleotides matching TRBD2. Germline lookup yields CDR1 MNHNS and CDR2 SASEGT. This CDR3 spans 13 amino acids. J was trimmed by 13 bases and V by 7 bases; bases with no gene match: 11.

The CDR3 loop is CASSPQTDNEQFF. The CDR3 DNA follows: TGTGCCAGCTCACCACAGACGGACAATGAGCAGTTCTTC. The chain has TRBV18 and TRBJ2-1, with no clear D. From germline, CDR1 is KGHSH and CDR2 LQKENI. The CDR3 covers 13 residues. V was trimmed by 1 base and J by 5 bases, leaving 6 bases between them. The complete variable domain, with remaining parts taken from reference TRBV18 and TRBJ2-1, reads NAGVMQNPRHLVRRRGQEARLRCSPMKGHSHVYWYRQLPEEGLKFMVYLQKENIIDESGMPKERFSAEFPKEGPSILRIQQVVRGDSAAYFCASSPQTDNEQFFGPGTRLTVL.

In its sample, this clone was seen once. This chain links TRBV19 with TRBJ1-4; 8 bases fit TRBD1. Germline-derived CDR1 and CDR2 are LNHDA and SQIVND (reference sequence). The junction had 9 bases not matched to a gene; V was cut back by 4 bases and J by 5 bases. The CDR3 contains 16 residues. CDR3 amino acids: CASSSPGQGTNEKLFF. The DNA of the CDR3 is TGTGCCAGTAGTAGCCCCGGACAGGGAACAAATGAAAAACTGTTTTTT.

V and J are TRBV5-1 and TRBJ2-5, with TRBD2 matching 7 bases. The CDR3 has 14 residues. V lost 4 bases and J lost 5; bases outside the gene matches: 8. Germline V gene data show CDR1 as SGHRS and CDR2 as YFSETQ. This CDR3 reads CASSAAGDPETQYF. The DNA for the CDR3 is TGCGCCAGCAGCGCCGCGGGAGATCCGGAGACCCAGTACTTC.

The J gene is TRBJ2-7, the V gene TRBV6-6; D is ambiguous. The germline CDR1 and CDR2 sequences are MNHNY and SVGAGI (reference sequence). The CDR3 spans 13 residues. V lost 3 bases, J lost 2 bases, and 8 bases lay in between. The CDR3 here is CASSYPGTYEQYF. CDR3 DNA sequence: TGTGCCAGCAGTTATCCGGGTACCTACGAGCAGTACTTC.

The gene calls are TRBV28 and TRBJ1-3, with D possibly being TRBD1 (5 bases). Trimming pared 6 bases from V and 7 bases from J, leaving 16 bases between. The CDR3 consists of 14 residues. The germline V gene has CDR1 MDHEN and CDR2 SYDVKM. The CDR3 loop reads CASRGAGRLNTIYF. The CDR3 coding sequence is TGTGCCAGCAGGGGAGCGGGACGGCTTAACACCATATATTTT.

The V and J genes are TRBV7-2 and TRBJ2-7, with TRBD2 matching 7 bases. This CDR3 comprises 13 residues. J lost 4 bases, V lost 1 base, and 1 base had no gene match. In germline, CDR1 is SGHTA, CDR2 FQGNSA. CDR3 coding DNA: TGTGCCAGCAGCTTAGTGGGGGGGTACGAGCAGTACTTC. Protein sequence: CASSLVGGYEQYF.

As DNA, the CDR3 is TGTGCCAGCAGCTTAGACGGGAAAGGCACAGATACGCAGTATTTT. Its protein is CASSLDGKGTDTQYF. The rearrangement links TRBV11-3 to TRBJ2-3, with a weak D call TRBD2 (5 bases). Trimming pared 0 bases from V and 1 base from J, leaving 8 bases between. The CDR3 contains 15 residues. Germline V lookup: CDR1 SGHNT, CDR2 YENEEA. The entire variable domain, with the rest obtained from reference TRBV11-3 and TRBJ2-3, is as follows: EAGVVQSPRYKIIEKKQPVAFWCNPISGHNTLYWYLQNLGQGPELLIRYENEEAVDDSQLPKDRFSAERLKGVDSTLKIQPAELGDSAVYLCASSLDGKGTDTQYFGPGTRLTVL.

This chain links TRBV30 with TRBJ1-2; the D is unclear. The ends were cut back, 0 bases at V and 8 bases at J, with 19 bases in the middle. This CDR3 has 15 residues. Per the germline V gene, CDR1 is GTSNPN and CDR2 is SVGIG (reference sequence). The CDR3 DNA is TGTGCCTGGAGTGTAAGGCTGAGGGCATCTGAAGGCTACACCTTC. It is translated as CAWSVRLRASEGYTF. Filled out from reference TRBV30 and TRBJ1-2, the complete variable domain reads SQTIHQWPATLVQPVGSPLSLECTVEGTSNPNLYWYRQAAGRGLQLLFYSVGIGQISSEVPQNLSASRPQDRQFILSSKKLLLSDSGFYLCAWSVRLRASEGYTFGSGTRLTVV.